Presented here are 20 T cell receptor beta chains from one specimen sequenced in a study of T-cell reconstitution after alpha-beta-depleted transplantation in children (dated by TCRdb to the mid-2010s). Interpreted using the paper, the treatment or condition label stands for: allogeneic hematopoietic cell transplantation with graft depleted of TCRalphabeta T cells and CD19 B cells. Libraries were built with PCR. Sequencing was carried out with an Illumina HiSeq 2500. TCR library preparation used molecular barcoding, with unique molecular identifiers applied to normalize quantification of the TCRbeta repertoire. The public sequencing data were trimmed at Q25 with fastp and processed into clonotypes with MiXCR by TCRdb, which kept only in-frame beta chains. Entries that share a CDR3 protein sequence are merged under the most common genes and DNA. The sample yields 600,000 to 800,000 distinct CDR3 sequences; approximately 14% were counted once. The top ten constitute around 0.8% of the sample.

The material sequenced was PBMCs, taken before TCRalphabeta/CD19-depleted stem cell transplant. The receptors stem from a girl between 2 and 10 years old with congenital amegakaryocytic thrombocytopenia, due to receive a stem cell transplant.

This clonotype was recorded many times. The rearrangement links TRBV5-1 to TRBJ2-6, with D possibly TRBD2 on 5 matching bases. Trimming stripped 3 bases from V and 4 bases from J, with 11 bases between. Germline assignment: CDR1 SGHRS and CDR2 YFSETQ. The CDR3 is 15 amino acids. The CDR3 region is CASSSSGSGANVLTF. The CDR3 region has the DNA TGCGCCAGCAGCTCGTCGGGATCCGGGGCCAACGTCCTGACTTTC.

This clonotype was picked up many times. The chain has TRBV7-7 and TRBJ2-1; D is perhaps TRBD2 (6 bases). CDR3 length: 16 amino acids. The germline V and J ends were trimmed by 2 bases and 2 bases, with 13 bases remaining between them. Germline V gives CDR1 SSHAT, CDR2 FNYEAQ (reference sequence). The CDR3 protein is CASSLNLASAYNEQFF. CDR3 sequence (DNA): TGTGCCAGCAGCTTAAATTTGGCTAGCGCCTACAATGAGCAGTTCTTC.

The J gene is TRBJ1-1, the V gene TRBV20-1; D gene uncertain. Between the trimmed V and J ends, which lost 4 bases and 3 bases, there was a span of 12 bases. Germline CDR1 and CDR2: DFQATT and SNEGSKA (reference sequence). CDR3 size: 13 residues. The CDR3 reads CSAIRERYTEAFF. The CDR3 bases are TGCAGTGCTATTAGGGAGCGGTACACTGAAGCTTTCTTT.

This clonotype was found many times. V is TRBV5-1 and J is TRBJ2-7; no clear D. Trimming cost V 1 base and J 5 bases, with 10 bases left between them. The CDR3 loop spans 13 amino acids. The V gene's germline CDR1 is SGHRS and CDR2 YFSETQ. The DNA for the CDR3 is TGCGCCAGCAGCTTGAAGGCGGATGACGAGCAGTACTTC. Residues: CASSLKADDEQYF.

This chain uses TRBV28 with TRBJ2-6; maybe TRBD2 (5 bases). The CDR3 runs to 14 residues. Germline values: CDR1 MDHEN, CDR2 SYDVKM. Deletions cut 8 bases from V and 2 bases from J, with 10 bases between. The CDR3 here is CASGGSPGANVLTF. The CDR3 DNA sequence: TGTGCCAGCGGCGGGTCTCCTGGGGCCAACGTCCTGACTTTC.

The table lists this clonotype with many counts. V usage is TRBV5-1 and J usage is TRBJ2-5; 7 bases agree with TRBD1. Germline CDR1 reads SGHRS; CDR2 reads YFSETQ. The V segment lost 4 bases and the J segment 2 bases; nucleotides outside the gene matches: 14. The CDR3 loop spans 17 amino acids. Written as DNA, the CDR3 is TGCGCCAGCAGCAGATCAATCGGGACAGCCAGTCAAGAGACCCAGTACTTC. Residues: CASSRSIGTASQETQYF. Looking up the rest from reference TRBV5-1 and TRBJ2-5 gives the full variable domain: KAGVTQTPRYLIKTRGQQVTLSCSPISGHRSVSWYQQTPGQGLQFLFEYFSETQRNKGNFPGRFSGRQFSNSRSEMNVSTLELGDSALYLCASSRSIGTASQETQYFGPGTRLLVL.

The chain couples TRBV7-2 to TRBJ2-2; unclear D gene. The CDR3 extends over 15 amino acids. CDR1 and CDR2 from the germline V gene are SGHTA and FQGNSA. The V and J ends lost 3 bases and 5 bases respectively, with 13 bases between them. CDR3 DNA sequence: TGTGCCAGCAGCTTCACCCGTGTTGGGACCGGGGAGCTGTTTTTT. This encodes CASSFTRVGTGELFF.

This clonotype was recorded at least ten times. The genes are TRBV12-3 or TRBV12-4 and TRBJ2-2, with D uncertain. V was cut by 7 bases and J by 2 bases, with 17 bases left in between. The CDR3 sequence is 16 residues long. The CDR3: CASTPLGFLNTGELFF. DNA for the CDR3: TGTGCCAGCACCCCACTGGGCTTCTTAAACACCGGGGAGCTGTTTTTT.

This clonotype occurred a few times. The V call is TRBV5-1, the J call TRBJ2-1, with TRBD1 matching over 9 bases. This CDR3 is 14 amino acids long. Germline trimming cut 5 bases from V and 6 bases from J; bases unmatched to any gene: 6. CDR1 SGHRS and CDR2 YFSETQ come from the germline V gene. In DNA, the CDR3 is TGCGCCAGCAGTGGGGACAGGGCCGGCAATGAGCAGTTCTTC. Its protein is CASSGDRAGNEQFF.

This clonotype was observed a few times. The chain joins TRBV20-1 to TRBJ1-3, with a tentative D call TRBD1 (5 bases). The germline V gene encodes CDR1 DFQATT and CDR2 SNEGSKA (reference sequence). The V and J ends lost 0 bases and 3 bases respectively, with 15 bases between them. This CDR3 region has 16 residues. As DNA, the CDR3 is TGCAGTGCTAGAGATGATTTCGGGGGGGATGGAAACACCATATATTTT. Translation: CSARDDFGGDGNTIYF.

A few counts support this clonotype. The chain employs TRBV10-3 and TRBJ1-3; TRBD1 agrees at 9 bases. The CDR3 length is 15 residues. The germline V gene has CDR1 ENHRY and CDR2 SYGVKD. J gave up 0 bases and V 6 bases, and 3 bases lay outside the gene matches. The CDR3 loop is CAIRTGGPSGNTIYF. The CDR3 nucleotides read TGTGCCATCAGAACAGGGGGCCCCTCTGGAAACACCATATATTTT.

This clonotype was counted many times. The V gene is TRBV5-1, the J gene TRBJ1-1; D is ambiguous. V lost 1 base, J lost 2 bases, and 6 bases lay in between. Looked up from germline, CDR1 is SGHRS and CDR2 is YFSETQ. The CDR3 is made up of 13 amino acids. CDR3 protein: CASSLTANTEAFF. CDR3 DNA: TGCGCCAGCAGCTTGACAGCCAACACTGAAGCTTTCTTT. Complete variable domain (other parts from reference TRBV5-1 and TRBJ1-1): KAGVTQTPRYLIKTRGQQVTLSCSPISGHRSVSWYQQTPGQGLQFLFEYFSETQRNKGNFPGRFSGRQFSNSRSEMNVSTLELGDSALYLCASSLTANTEAFFGQGTRLTVV.

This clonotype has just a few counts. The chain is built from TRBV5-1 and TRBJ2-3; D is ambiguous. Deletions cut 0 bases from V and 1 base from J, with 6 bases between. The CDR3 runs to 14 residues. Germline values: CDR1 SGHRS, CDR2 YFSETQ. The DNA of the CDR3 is TGCGCCAGCAGCTTGGGATACGGCACAGATACGCAGTATTTT. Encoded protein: CASSLGYGTDTQYF.

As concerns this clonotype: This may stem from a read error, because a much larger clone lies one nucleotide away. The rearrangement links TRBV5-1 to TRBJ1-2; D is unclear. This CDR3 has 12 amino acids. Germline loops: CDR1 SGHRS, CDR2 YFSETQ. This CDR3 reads CASSLARHGDTF. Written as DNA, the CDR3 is TGCGCCAGCAGCTTGGCTCGGCATGGCGACACCTTC. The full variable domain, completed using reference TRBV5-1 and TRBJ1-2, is KAGVTQTPRYLIKTRGQQVTLSCSPISGHRSVSWYQQTPGQGLQFLFEYFSETQRNKGNFPGRFSGRQFSNSRSEMNVSTLELGDSALYLCASSLARHGDTFGSGTRLTVV.

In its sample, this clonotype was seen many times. The CDR3 DNA reads as TGCAGCGTTCTACATGACAGGGGAGGGACGCAGTATTTT. As protein: CSVLHDRGGTQYF. The chain combines TRBV29-1 with TRBJ2-3, with D possibly TRBD1 on 8 matching bases. Germline V gives CDR1 SQVTM, CDR2 ANQGSEA. The CDR3 spans 13 residues. V gave up 5 bases and J gave up 9 bases, with 18 bases separating them.

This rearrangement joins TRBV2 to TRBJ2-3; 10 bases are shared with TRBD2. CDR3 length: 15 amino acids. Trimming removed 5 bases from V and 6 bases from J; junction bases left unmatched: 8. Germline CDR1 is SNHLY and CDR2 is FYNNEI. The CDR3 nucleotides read TGTGCCAGCAGTCTCATGACTAGCGGGCTGGATACGCAGTATTTT. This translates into CASSLMTSGLDTQYF.

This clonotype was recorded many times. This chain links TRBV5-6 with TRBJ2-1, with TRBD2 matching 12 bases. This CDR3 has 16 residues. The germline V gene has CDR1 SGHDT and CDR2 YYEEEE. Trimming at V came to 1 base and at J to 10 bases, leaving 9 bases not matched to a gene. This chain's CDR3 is CASSLSRLAGGEEQFF. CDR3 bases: TGTGCCAGCAGCTTGTCGCGGCTAGCGGGAGGGGAAGAGCAGTTCTTC.

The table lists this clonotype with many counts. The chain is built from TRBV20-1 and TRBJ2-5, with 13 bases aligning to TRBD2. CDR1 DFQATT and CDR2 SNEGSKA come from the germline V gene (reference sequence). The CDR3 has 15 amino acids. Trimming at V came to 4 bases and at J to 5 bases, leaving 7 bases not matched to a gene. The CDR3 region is CSANGLAGEVETQYF. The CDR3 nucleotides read TGCAGTGCTAACGGACTAGCGGGAGAAGTGGAGACCCAGTACTTC.

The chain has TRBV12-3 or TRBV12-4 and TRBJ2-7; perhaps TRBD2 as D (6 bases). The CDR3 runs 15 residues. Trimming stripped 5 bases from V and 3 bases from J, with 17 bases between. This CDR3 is CASSDPGTGYYEQYF. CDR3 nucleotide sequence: TGTGCCAGCAGTGACCCCGGGACTGGATACTACGAGCAGTACTTC.

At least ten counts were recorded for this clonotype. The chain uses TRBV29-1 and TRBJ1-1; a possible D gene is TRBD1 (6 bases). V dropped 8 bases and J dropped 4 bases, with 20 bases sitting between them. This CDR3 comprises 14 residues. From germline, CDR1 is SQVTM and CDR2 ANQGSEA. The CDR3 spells CSHRRGPISTEAFF. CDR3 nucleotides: TGCAGCCACCGCAGGGGACCGATTAGCACTGAAGCTTTCTTT.